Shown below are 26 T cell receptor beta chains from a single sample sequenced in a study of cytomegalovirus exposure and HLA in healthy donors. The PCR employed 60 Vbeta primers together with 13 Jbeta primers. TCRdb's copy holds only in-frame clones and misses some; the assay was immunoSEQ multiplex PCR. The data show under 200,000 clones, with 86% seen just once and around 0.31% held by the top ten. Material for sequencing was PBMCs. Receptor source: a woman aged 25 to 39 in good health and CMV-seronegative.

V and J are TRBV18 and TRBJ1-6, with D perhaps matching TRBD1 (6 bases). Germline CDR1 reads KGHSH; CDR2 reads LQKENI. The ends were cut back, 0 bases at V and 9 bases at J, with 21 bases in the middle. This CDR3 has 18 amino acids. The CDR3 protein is CASSPPSGVLIGGSPLHF. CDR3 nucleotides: TGTGCCAGCTCACCACCCTCCGGGGTTCTTATAGGGGGTTCACCCCTCCACTTT.

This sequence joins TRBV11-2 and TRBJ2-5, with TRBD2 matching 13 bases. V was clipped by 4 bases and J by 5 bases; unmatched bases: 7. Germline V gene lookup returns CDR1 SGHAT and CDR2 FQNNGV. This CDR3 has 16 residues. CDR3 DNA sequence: TGTGCCAGCAGCTCCAGACTAGCGGGAGGAGGCGAGACCCAGTACTTC. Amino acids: CASSSRLAGGGETQYF. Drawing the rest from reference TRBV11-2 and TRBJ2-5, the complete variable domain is EAGVAQSPRYKIIEKRQSVAFWCNPISGHATLYWYQQILGQGPKLLIQFQNNGVVDDSQLPKDRFSAERLKGVDSTLKIQPAKLEDSAVYLCASSSRLAGGGETQYFGPGTRLLVL.

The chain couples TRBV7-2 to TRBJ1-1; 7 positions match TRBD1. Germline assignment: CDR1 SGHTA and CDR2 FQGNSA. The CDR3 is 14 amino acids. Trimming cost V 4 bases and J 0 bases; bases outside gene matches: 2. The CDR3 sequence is CASSYTGVNTEAFF. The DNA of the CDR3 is TGTGCCAGCAGCTATACAGGGGTGAACACTGAAGCTTTCTTT. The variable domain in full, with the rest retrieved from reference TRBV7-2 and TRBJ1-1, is GAGVSQSPSNKVTEKGKDVELRCDPISGHTALYWYRQSLGQGLEFLIYFQGNSAPDKSGLPSDRFSAERTGGSVSTLTIQRTQQEDSAVYLCASSYTGVNTEAFFGQGTRLTVV.

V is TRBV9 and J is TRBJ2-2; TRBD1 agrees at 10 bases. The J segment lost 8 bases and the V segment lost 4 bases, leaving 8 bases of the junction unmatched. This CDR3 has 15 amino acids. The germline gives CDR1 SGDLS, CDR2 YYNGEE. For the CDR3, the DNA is TGTGCCAGCAGCCCTGGGGGACAGGGGAGAGGGGAGCTGTTTTTT. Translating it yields CASSPGGQGRGELFF.

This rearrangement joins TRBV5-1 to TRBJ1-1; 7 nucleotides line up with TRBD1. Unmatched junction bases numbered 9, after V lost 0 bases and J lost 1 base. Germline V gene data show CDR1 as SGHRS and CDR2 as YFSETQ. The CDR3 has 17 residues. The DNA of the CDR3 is TGCGCCAGCAGCTTGGGACAGGGTCTATGGTCGAACACTGAAGCTTTCTTT. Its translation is CASSLGQGLWSNTEAFF.

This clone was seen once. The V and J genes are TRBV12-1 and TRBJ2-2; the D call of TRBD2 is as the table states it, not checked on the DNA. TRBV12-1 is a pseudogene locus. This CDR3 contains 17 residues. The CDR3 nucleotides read TGTGCCAGCAGGACGAGACGACGGAGGACTAACACCGGGGAGCTGTTTTTT. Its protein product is CASRTRRRRTNTGELFF.

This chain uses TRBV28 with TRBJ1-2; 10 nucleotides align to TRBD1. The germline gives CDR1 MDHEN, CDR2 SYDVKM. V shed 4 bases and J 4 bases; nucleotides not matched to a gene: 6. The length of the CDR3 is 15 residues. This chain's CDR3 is CASSSTGGRSYGYTF. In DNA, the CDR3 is TGTGCCAGCAGTTCGACAGGGGGCAGGAGCTATGGCTACACCTTC.

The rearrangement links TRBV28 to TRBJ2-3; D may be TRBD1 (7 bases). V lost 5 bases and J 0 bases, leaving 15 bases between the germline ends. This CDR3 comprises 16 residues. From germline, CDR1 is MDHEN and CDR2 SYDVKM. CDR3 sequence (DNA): TGTGCCAGCAGTGCAAGACAGGGACTTAGCACAGATACGCAGTATTTT. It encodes CASSARQGLSTDTQYF.

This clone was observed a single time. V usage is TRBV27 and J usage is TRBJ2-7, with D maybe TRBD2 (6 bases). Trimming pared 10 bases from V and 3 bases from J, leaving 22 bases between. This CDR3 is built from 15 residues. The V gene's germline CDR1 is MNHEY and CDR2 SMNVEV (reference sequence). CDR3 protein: CATSGGVGSFYEQYF. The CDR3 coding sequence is TGTGCCACCTCCGGCGGGGTCGGGAGTTTCTACGAGCAGTACTTC.

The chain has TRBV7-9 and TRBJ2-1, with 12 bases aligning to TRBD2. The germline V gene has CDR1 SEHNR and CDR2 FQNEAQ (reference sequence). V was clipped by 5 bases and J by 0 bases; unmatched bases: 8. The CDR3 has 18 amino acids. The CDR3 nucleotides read TGTGCCAGCAGCCCCACTAGCGGGGGGACCATCTCCTACAATGAGCAGTTCTTC. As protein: CASSPTSGGTISYNEQFF.

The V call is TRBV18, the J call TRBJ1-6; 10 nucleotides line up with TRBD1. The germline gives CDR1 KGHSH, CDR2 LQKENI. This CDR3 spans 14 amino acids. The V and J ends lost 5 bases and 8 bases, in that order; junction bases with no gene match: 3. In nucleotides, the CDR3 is TGTGCCAGCTCAGTTGGGACAGGGGATTCACCCCTCCACTTT. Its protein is CASSVGTGDSPLHF.

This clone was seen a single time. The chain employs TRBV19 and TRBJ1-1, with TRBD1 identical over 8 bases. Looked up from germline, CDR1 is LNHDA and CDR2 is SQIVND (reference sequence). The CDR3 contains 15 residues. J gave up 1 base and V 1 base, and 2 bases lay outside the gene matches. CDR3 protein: CASSIGGTGNTEAFF. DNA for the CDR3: TGTGCCAGTAGTATAGGAGGGACAGGGAACACTGAAGCTTTCTTT.

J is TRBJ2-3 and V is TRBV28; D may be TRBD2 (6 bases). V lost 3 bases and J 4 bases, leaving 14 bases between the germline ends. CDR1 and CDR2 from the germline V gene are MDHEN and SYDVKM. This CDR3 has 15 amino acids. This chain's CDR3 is CASSFPAGGADTQYF. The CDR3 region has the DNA TGTGCCAGCAGTTTCCCAGCGGGTGGGGCAGATACGCAGTATTTT.

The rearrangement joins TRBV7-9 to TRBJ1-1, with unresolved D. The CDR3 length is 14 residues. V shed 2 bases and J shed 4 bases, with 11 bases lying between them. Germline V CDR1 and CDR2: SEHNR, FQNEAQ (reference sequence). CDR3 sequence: CASSLLTGSTEAFF. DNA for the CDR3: TGTGCCAGCAGCTTACTTACGGGGAGCACTGAAGCTTTCTTT.

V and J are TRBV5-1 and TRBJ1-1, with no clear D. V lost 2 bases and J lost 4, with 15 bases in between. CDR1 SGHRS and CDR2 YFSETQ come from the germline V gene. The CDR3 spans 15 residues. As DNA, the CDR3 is TGCGCCAGCAGCTTTGGGAACGTGGAGGGCACTGAAGCTTTCTTT. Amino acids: CASSFGNVEGTEAFF.

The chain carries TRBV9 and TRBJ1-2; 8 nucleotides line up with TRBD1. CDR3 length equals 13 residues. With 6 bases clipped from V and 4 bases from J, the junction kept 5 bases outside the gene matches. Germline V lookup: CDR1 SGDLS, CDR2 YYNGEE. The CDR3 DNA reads TGTGCCAGCACGAGGACAGGGTCCTATGGCTACACCTTC. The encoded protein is CASTRTGSYGYTF.

CDR3 sequence (DNA): TGCGCCAGCAGCTTGGGTTCAGGGGGCTACGAGCAGTACTTC. Translating gives CASSLGSGGYEQYF. The chain couples TRBV5-1 to TRBJ2-7; TRBD1 aligns across 7 bases. Germline V gene data show CDR1 as SGHRS and CDR2 as YFSETQ. After removal of 0 bases from V and 3 bases from J, the junction contained 3 bases not matched to a gene. The CDR3 consists of 14 residues.

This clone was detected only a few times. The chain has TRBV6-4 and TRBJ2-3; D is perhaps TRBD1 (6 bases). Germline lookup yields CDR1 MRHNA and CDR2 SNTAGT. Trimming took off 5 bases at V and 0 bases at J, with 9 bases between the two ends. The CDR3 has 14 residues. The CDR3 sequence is CASSRTGSTDTQYF. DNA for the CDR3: TGTGCCAGCAGTCGAACAGGGAGCACAGATACGCAGTATTTT.

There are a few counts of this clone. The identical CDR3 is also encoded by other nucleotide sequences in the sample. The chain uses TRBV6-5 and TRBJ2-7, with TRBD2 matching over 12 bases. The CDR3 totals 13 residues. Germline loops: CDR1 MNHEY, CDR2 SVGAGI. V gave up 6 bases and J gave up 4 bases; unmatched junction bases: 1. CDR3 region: CASRTSGSYEQYF. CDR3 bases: TGTGCCAGCAGGACTAGCGGGAGTTACGAGCAGTACTTC.

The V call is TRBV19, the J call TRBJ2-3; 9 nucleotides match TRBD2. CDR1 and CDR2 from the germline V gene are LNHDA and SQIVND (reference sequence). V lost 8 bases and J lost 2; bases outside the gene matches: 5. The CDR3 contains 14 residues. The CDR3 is CASGGRGYTDTQYF. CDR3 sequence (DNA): TGTGCCAGTGGCGGGAGGGGGTACACAGATACGCAGTATTTT.

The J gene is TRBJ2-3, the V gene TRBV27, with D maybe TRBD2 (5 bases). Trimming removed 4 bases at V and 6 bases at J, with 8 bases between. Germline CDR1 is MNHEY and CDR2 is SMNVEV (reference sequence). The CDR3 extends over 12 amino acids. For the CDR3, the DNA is TGTGCCAGCAGTTCCCCGGGGGATACGCAGTATTTT. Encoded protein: CASSSPGDTQYF.

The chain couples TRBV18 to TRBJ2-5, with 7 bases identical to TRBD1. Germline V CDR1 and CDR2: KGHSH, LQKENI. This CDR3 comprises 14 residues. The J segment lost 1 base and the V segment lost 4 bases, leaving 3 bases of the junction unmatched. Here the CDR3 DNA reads TGTGCCAGCTCACAGGGACAGATCCAAGAGACCCAGTACTTC. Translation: CASSQGQIQETQYF.

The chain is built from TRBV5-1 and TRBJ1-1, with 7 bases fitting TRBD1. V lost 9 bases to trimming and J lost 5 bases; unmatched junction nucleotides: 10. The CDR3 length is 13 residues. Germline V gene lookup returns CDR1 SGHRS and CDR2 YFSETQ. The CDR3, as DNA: TGCGCCACTAATCAGGGGGTGGGGACTGAAGCTTTCTTT. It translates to CATNQGVGTEAFF.

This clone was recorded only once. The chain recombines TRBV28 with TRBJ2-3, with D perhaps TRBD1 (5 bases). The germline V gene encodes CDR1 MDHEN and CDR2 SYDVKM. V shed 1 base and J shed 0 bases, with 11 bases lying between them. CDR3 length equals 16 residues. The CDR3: CASSLLQVQSTDTQYF. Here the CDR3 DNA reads TGTGCCAGCAGTTTATTACAGGTCCAAAGCACAGATACGCAGTATTTT.

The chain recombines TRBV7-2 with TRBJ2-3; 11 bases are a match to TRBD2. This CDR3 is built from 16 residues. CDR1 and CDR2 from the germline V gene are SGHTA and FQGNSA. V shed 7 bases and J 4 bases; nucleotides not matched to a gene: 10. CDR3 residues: CASTPYSGRAADTQYF. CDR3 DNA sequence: TGTGCCAGCACCCCCTATAGCGGGAGGGCCGCAGATACGCAGTATTTT.

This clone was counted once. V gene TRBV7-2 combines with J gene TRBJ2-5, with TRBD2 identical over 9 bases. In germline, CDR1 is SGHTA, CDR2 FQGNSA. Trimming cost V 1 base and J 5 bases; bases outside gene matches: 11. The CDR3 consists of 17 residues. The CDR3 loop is CASSLESSGGPRETQYF. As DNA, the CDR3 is TGTGCCAGCAGCTTAGAATCGAGCGGGGGGCCACGGGAGACCCAGTACTTC.